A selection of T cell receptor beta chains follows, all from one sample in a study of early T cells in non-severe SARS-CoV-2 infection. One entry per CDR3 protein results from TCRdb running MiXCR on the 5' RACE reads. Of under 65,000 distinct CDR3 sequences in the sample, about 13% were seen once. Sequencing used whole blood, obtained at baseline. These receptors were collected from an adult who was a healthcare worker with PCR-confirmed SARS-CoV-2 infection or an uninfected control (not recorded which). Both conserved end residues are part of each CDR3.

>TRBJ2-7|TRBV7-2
CASSLGLAAVGTEQYF
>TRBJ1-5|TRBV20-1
CSARVGSMGNQPQHF
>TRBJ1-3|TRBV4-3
CASSQDASGGYGNTIYF
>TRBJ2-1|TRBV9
CIDVPEQFF
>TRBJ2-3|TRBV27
CASSLRRDSRDTQYF
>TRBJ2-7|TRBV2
CASSGLITYEQYF
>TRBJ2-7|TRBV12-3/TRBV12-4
CASSLLAESSYEQYF
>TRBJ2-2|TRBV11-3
CASSLSGIGNTGELFF
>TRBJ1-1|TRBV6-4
CASRVHGTQNTEAFF
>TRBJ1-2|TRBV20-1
CSASPGHTNYGYTF
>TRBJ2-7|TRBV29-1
CSVASDISYEQYF
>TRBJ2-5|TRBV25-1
CASSGRDRGMKETQYF
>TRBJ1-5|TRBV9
CASSGPNSNQPQHF
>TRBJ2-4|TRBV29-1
CSVLSGTNKNIQYF
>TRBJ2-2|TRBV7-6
CASSRQSGTSTGELFF
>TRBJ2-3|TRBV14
CASSHRTSGSTDTQYF
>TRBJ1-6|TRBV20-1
CSATRQELYNSPLHF
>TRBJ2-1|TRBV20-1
CSARDIGGAGLEQFF
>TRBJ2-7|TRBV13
CASRSGSQQYF
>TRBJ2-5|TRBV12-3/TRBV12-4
CASSHGLLETQYF
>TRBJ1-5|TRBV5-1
CASSLGDYSNQPQHF
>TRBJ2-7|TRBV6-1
CASSTVPYEQYF
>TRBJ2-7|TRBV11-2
CASSFIGTGTGEQYF
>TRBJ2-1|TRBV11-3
CASSLNSGGPYNEQFF
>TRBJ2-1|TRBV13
CASSPRTSGFYNEQFF
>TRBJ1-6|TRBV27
CASSSAGRVAPLHF
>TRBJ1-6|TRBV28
CASTPSKGLHSPLHF
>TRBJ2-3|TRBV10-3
CAISVGGDTDTQYF
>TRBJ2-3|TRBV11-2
CASSLAGGFPDTQYF
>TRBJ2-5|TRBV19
CASSRGGLTQETQYF
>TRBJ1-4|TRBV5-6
CASSGTGTLGEKLFF
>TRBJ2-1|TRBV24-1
CATSDLRGNEQFF
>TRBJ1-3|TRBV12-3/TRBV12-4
CASKIGSGNTIYF
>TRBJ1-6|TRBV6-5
CASSYSGMSSYNSPLHF
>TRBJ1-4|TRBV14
CASSQSREKLFF
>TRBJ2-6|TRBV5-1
CASSLGTLSSGANVLTF
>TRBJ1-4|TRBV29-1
CSVEQGARGKLFF
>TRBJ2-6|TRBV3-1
CASSQDLGGSSGANVLTF
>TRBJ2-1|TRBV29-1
CSVAGGTNEQFF